The 15 T cell receptor beta chains below come from one sample, sequenced in a study of T cells after yellow fever vaccination. MiXCR, applied by TCRdb to the 5' RACE reads, yields one record per CDR3 protein. Of 350,000 to 550,000 distinct CDR3 sequences in the sample, around 20% were seen once. Source: PBMCs, taken before the yellow fever booster vaccination. The receptor source for this set is a man younger than 35 who received the YFV17D yellow fever vaccine.

The genes are TRBV12-3 or TRBV12-4 and TRBJ2-7; TRBD1 matches 9 bases. The CDR3 spans 13 residues. J gave up 6 bases and V 6 bases, and 6 bases lay outside the gene matches. The CDR3 loop is CASRKQGASEQYF. The DNA of the CDR3 is TGTGCCAGCAGGAAACAGGGGGCCAGCGAGCAGTACTTC.

This clonotype appeared a few times. The genes are TRBV7-3 and TRBJ1-2; 8 bases fit TRBD1. V gave up 4 bases and J gave up 8 bases; unmatched junction bases: 12. The germline V gene has CDR1 SGHTA and CDR2 FQGTGA. CDR3 length equals 15 residues. CDR3 sequence reads: CASSSGQGSFVGYTF. CDR3 nucleotide sequence: TGTGCCAGCAGCTCTGGACAGGGCTCCTTCGTGGGCTACACCTTC.

The chain is built from TRBV20-1 and TRBJ2-7, with unresolved D. The germline V gene encodes CDR1 DFQATT and CDR2 SNEGSKA (reference sequence). V shed 1 base and J shed 3 bases, with 13 bases lying between them. The CDR3 is made up of 14 amino acids. The CDR3: CSARGRTAGYEQYF. Written as DNA, the CDR3 is TGCAGTGCTAGAGGAAGAACAGCCGGCTACGAGCAGTACTTC.

The chain recombines TRBV7-3 with TRBJ1-5; tentative D call: TRBD1 (6 bases). The CDR3 length is 15 residues. The germline gives CDR1 SGHTA, CDR2 FQGTGA. Trimming removed 3 bases from V and 4 bases from J, with 13 bases in between. CDR3 sequence (DNA): TGTGCCAGCAGCTTCCCGGACAGAGAAAATCAGCCCCAGCATTTT. Protein product: CASSFPDRENQPQHF.

This chain links TRBV9 with TRBJ1-5; D not resolved. The CDR3 runs to 13 residues. The V end was cut by 0 bases, the J end by 1 base, with 2 bases between. Looked up from germline, CDR1 is SGDLS and CDR2 is YYNGEE. CDR3 sequence (DNA): TGTGCCAGCAGCGTAGCCAGCAATCAGCCCCAGCATTTT. Translation: CASSVASNQPQHF.

Only a few counts were recorded for this clonotype. The rearrangement links TRBV7-3 to TRBJ2-3, with D perhaps TRBD2 (6 bases). The CDR3 length is 13 residues. Trimming cost V 5 bases and J 10 bases, with 16 bases left between them. Germline assignment: CDR1 SGHTA and CDR2 FQGTGA. CDR3 nucleotides: TGTGCCAGCAGCAAGGGGACTCGGAACGCGCAGTATTTT. Translating it yields CASSKGTRNAQYF.

This rearrangement joins TRBV5-6 to TRBJ1-2; tentative D call: TRBD1 (6 bases). CDR3 length equals 15 residues. Germline assignment: CDR1 SGHDT and CDR2 YYEEEE. With 3 bases removed from V and 5 bases from J, the gap between germline ends came to 17 bases. The DNA for the CDR3 is TGTGCCAGCAGCTCGGGGCATGGGACAAGATATGGCTACACCTTC. This sequence encodes CASSSGHGTRYGYTF.

The chain carries TRBV5-4 and TRBJ2-5; D ambiguous. The CDR3 is 13 residues long. The germline V and J ends were trimmed by 5 bases and 5 bases, with 13 bases remaining between them. CDR1 is SGHNT, CDR2 YYREEE, per germline (reference sequence). In DNA, the CDR3 is TGTGCCAGCAGTCTGACGAATGGGGAGACCCAGTACTTC. Its translation: CASSLTNGETQYF.

As DNA, the CDR3 is TGTGCCAGCAGTCCTGGGAGTTCCCTTGAGCAGTACTTC. Encoded protein: CASSPGSSLEQYF. The rearrangement joins TRBV27 to TRBJ2-7, with a tentative D call TRBD2 (5 bases). CDR3 length equals 13 residues. Germline CDR1 and CDR2: MNHEY and SMNVEV (reference sequence). V dropped 5 bases and J dropped 7 bases, with 15 bases sitting between them.

The chain links TRBV5-1 to TRBJ2-7, with TRBD1 matching over 10 bases. The V gene end was trimmed by 5 bases and the J gene end by 3 bases; junction bases not matched to a gene: 5. This CDR3 has 14 amino acids. Germline loops: CDR1 SGHRS, CDR2 YFSETQ. This CDR3 is CASRTGTGVYEQYF. DNA of the CDR3: TGCGCCAGCAGAACCGGGACAGGGGTCTACGAGCAGTACTTC.

This clonotype was observed a handful of times. This CDR3 reads CASGFGTGIYEQYF. DNA for the CDR3: TGTGCTAGTGGTTTTGGGACAGGGATCTACGAGCAGTACTTC. The J gene is TRBJ2-7, the V gene TRBV12-5; 9 bases match TRBD1. The CDR3 length is 14 residues. V shed 3 bases, J shed 3 bases, and the junction held 3 bases outside the gene matches. The germline gives CDR1 LGHNT, CDR2 FRNRAP. The full variable domain, with the rest looked up from reference TRBV12-5 and TRBJ2-7, is DARVTQTPRHKVTEMGQEVTMRCQPILGHNTVFWYRQTMMQGLELLAYFRNRAPLDDSGMPKDRFSAEMPDATLATLKIQPSEPRDSAVYFCASGFGTGIYEQYFGPGTRLTVT.

A few counts support this clonotype. The chain joins TRBV10-2 to TRBJ1-5, with a weak D call TRBD1 (6 bases). The CDR3 is made up of 15 amino acids. V was shortened by 6 bases and J by 6 bases, with 18 bases between the two germline ends. From germline, CDR1 is WSHSY and CDR2 SAAADI. Here the CDR3 DNA reads TGCGCCAGCAGGAAAGCGGGGGGCGACGGTCAGCCCCAGCATTTT. It translates to CASRKAGGDGQPQHF.

The V and J genes are TRBV5-1 and TRBJ2-3, with D uncertain. CDR1 SGHRS and CDR2 YFSETQ come from the germline V gene. This CDR3 contains 15 residues. V lost 7 bases and J 3 bases, leaving 18 bases between the germline ends. The CDR3 DNA is TGCGCCAGCCATCACCGAGGCAGAATGACAGATACGCAGTATTTT. It encodes CASHHRGRMTDTQYF.

The V and J genes are TRBV6-5 and TRBJ1-1; 9 nucleotides align to TRBD1. The germline V gene encodes CDR1 MNHEY and CDR2 SVGAGI. Trimming took 7 bases from V and 4 from J; bases not matched to a gene: 13. This CDR3 is built from 16 residues. In DNA form, the CDR3 reads TGTGCCAGCATCGCCGCAACCGGGACAGGGACCACTGAAGCTTTCTTT. Translated: CASIAATGTGTTEAFF.

This clonotype showed up just a few times. The gene calls are TRBV6-5 and TRBJ1-5; D uncertain. V shed 6 bases and J shed 3 bases, with 15 bases lying between them. Germline CDR1 is MNHEY and CDR2 is SVGAGI. CDR3 length: 15 residues. The CDR3 is CASRLADGANQPQHF. The DNA for the CDR3 is TGTGCCAGCAGGTTAGCGGACGGCGCCAATCAGCCCCAGCATTTT.